The text below deals with one T cell receptor (beta chain). Antigen specificity is unknown. This sample is drawn from a study of beta chain features in type 1 diabetes. Background on the study: Sorted cells from all samples, numbering approximately 110,000,000, were examined. General observations from the study: Type 1 diabetes patients had VDJ junctions that carried fewer insertions and more deletions. A greater similarity of naive, central memory and Treg TCRB repertoires was seen among patients than among healthy donors.

The authors reverse transcribed all of the isolated RNA, so sequencing captured expressed TCRB transcripts. Repertoires were generated with immunoSEQ multiplex PCR, while TCRdb's copy carries only in-frame clones and drops some. The sample lists around 340,000 clones, around 19% occurring once. Sequenced input: naive CD4+ T cells from blood. The TCR comes from a woman aged 18-35 years in good health.

CDR3 in amino acids: CSVRDRGGTDTQYF. The CDR3 DNA sequence: TGCAGCGTTCGTGACAGGGGTGGCACAGATACGCAGTATTTT. The V call is TRBV29-1, the J call TRBJ2-3, with 8 bases that match TRBD1. The CDR3 consists of 14 residues. V lost 5 bases, J lost 1 base, and 5 bases stayed unmatched. Germline CDR1 is SQVTM and CDR2 is ANQGSEA.